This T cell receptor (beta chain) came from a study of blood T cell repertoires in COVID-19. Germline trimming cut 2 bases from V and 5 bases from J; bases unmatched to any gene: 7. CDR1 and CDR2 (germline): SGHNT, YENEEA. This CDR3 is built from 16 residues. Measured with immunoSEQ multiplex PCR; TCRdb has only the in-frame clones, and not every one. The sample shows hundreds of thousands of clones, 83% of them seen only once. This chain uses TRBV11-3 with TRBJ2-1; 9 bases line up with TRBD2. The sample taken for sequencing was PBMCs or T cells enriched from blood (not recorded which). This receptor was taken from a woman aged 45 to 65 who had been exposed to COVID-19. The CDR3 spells CASSLSGGNPDNEQFF. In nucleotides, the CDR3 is TGTGCCAGCAGCTTAAGCGGGGGGAACCCCGACAATGAGCAGTTCTTC.